This T cell receptor beta chain came from a study of early T cells in non-severe SARS-CoV-2 infection. The germline V gene has CDR1 MDHEN and CDR2 SYDVKM. The CDR3 is made up of 15 amino acids. V shed 6 bases and J shed 2 bases, with 17 bases lying between them. This clonotype was counted only a few times. As part of library construction, unique molecular identifiers were attached to individual cDNA molecules. TCRdb re-analysed the 5' RACE reads in MiXCR, keeping a single row per CDR3 protein. The sample lists approximately 35,000 distinct CDR3 sequences; 6% to 7.5% were seen once. The receptor was isolated from an adult who was a healthcare worker with PCR-confirmed SARS-CoV-2 infection or an uninfected control (not recorded which). The chain has TRBV28 and TRBJ2-7; unclear D gene. The source material was whole blood, sampled at baseline. CDR3 sequence (DNA): TGTGCCAGCAGGCGGAACAGCGATCCAACCTACGAGCAGTACTTC. It specifies CASRRNSDPTYEQYF.